A single sample gave rise to the 2 T cell receptor beta chains below, sequenced in a study of CD8 T cells in Susac syndrome. RNA amounts of about 0.5 to 1 ug underwent reverse transcription with random hexamers. MiXCR, applied by TCRdb to the immunoSEQ multiplex PCR reads, yields one record per CDR3 protein. The table shows tens of thousands of distinct CDR3 sequences, with just over 90% occurring only once. Sequenced input: CD8+ T cells from PBMCs. These TCRs come from a human donor with multiple sclerosis.

V is TRBV12-3 or TRBV12-4 and J is TRBJ1-1; a possible D gene is TRBD1 (5 bases). The CDR3 contains 16 residues. The germline V and J ends were trimmed by 6 bases and 4 bases, with 21 bases remaining between them. The CDR3, as DNA: TGTGCCAGCAGACCAAGCGCGCAGGGTGCGTTCACTGAAGCTTTCTTT. Translation gives CASRPSAQGAFTEAFF.

CDR3 residues: CASSRGNPYEQYF. CDR3 DNA: TGTGCCAGCAGCAGAGGGAATCCCTACGAGCAGTACTTC. The gene calls are TRBV5-6 and TRBJ2-7; tentative D call: TRBD2 (5 bases). The CDR3 has 13 amino acids. Trimming shortened V by 4 bases and J by 2 bases, and 10 bases separated the two germline ends. In germline, CDR1 is SGHDT, CDR2 YYEEEE.